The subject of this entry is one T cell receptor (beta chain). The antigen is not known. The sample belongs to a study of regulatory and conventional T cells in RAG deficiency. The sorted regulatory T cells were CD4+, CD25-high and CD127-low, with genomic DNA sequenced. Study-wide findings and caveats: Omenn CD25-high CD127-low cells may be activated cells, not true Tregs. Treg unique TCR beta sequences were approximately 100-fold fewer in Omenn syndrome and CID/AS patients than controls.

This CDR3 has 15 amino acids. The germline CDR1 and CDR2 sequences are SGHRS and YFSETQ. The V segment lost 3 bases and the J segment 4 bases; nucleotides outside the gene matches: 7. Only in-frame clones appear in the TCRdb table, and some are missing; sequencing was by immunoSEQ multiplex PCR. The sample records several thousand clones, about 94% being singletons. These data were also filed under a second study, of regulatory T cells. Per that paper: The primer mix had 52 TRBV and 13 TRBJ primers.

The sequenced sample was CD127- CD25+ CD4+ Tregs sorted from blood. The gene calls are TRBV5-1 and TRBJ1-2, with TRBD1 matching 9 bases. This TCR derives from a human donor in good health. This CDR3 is CASSSLDRGSYGYTF. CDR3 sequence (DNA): TGCGCCAGCAGCTCCTTGGACAGGGGAAGCTATGGCTACACCTTC.